The 7 T cell receptor beta chains given below trace back to one sample, sequenced in a study of T cells in Graves' hyperthyroidism and ophthalmopathy. TCR beta CDR3 sequences were amplified from RNA transcripts. An initial round of RT-PCR targeting the TCR CDR3 relied on the HTBI primer set. TCRdb ran MiXCR on the multiplex PCR reads and lists one entry per CDR3 protein. The profile shows about 710,000 distinct CDR3 sequences, about a sixth of them singletons. The specimen sequenced was blood. All receptors derive from a man aged 18 to 29 with Graves' hyperthyroidism.

CDR3 sequence (DNA): TGTGCCAGCAGTTCCCTCGGACGGATGAACACTGAAGCTTTCTTT. Protein: CASSSLGRMNTEAFF. The rearrangement links TRBV27 to TRBJ1-1; D call uncertain. Between the trimmed V and J ends, which lost 4 bases and 0 bases, there was a span of 12 bases. CDR1 is MNHEY and CDR2 is SMNVEV in the germline V gene (reference sequence). The CDR3 runs 15 residues.

This clonotype was found a few times. The chain joins TRBV6-1 to TRBJ2-3; D ambiguous. CDR3 length equals 14 residues. Germline loops: CDR1 MNHNS, CDR2 SASEGT. V dropped 2 bases and J dropped 5 bases, with 11 bases sitting between them. The CDR3 loop reads CASSENGRGDTQYF. CDR3 sequence (DNA): TGTGCCAGCAGTGAAAACGGCAGAGGAGATACGCAGTATTTT.

This chain uses TRBV4-1 with TRBJ1-1; tentative D call: TRBD1 (6 bases). Germline assignment: CDR1 MGHRA and CDR2 YSYEKL. The CDR3 is 18 residues long. Trimming removed 0 bases from V and 1 base from J, with 18 bases in between. This CDR3 reads CASSQEFRGRSGNTEAFF. CDR3 sequence (DNA): TGCGCCAGCAGCCAAGAATTCAGGGGCCGGAGTGGGAACACTGAAGCTTTCTTT.

The chain joins TRBV6-4 to TRBJ2-3, with 9 bases aligning to TRBD1. Trimming at V came to 6 bases and at J to 4 bases, leaving 11 bases not matched to a gene. Germline CDR1 reads MRHNA; CDR2 reads SNTAGT. The CDR3 covers 16 residues. The CDR3 loop reads CASRPLQGAGADTQYF. CDR3 nucleotide sequence: TGTGCCAGCAGGCCTCTACAGGGGGCAGGCGCAGATACGCAGTATTTT.

Only a few counts were recorded for this clonotype. The chain links TRBV20-1 to TRBJ1-4; a weak D match, TRBD1 (6 bases). CDR3 size: 17 residues. Germline V gene data show CDR1 as DFQATT and CDR2 as SNEGSKA (reference sequence). V lost 0 bases and J lost 3, with 17 bases in between. The CDR3 loop reads CSARDLGQSHSNEKLFF. In nucleotides, the CDR3 is TGCAGTGCTAGAGATCTGGGACAATCCCATTCTAATGAAAAACTGTTTTTT.

This clonotype was observed many times. The CDR3 sequence: CASSFRALAYEQYF. CDR3 sequence (DNA): TGTGCCAGCAGTTTCCGAGCCCTAGCATACGAGCAGTACTTC. The V and J genes are TRBV28 and TRBJ2-7, with D possibly matching TRBD2 (5 bases). Looked up from germline, CDR1 is MDHEN and CDR2 is SYDVKM. The CDR3 length is 14 residues. Trimming left V 3 bases short and J 4 bases short, with 13 bases between.

This clonotype was seen ten or more times. V usage is TRBV7-9 and J usage is TRBJ1-6; D is ambiguous. The CDR3 length is 13 residues. Germline V gene lookup returns CDR1 SEHNR and CDR2 FQNEAQ (reference sequence). V gave up 3 bases and J gave up 7 bases, with 7 bases separating them. CDR3 sequence: CASSFGQNSPLHF. CDR3 in DNA: TGTGCCAGCAGCTTTGGTCAGAATTCACCCCTCCACTTT. The entire variable domain, with the rest obtained from reference TRBV7-9 and TRBJ1-6, is as follows: DTGVSQNPRHKITKRGQNVTFRCDPISEHNRLYWYRQTLGQGPEFLTYFQNEAQLEKSRLLSDRFSAERPKGSFSTLEIQRTEQGDSAMYLCASSFGQNSPLHFGNGTRLTVT.